The 2 T cell receptor beta chains in this list originate from one sample, sequenced in a study of identical twins' blood T cells. TCRdb redid the calling of the 5' RACE reads with MiXCR, one entry per CDR3 protein. The sample has a few hundred thousand distinct CDR3 sequences; roughly 27% are singletons. The sequenced material came from PBMCs. Every receptor here comes from a woman between 18 and 55 years old in good health.

This clonotype was seen a handful of times. The V gene is TRBV6-5, the J gene TRBJ1-6; no definite D call. The CDR3 is 14 residues long. Germline values: CDR1 MNHEY, CDR2 SVGAGI. Trimming pared 4 bases from V and 7 bases from J, leaving 11 bases between. The CDR3: CASSLDGSNSPLHF. CDR3 nucleotide sequence: TGTGCCAGCAGTTTGGACGGCTCCAATTCACCCCTCCACTTT.

Remarks on this clonotype: Mismatch with germline at one junction end may stem from a read error. The chain carries TRBV7-8 and TRBJ2-7; D uncertain. CDR1 and CDR2 from the germline V gene are SGHVS and FQNEAQ. The CDR3 runs to 13 residues. The CDR3 protein is CDSSLSSWVEQYF. The CDR3 DNA sequence: TGTGACAGCAGCTTATCGTCCTGGGTCGAGCAGTACTTC.